The rows below give T cell receptor beta chains drawn from one sample of a study of T cell responses to AZD1222 COVID-19 vaccine. Measured with immunoSEQ multiplex PCR; TCRdb has only the in-frame clones, and not every one. The table has about 76,000 clones, roughly 88% seen once. The specimen was peripheral blood, collected on day 0 of MenACWY control vaccination. The receptors here all came from an adult in good health. The CDR3 runs from the conserved cysteine through the conserved F or W. Clone size is not always given. Where it is, it says once, few, many or a class for expanded clones.

J gene: TRBJ2-3; clone size: NA; V gene: TRBV5-4; CDR3 protein: CASSLVTPDTQYF
J gene: TRBJ2-1; clone size: NA; V gene: TRBV6-5; CDR3 protein: CASESRVHNEQFF
J gene: TRBJ2-1; clone size: NA; V gene: TRBV7-2; CDR3 protein: CASRGGTSQGNEQFF
J gene: TRBJ1-5; clone size: NA; V gene: TRBV6-5; CDR3 protein: CASFSQRSRDQPQHF
J gene: TRBJ2-7; clone size: NA; V gene: TRBV5-5; CDR3 protein: CASSTTGGRTYEQYF
J gene: TRBJ1-2; clone size: NA; V gene: TRBV5-1; CDR3 protein: CASSLDISRYTF
J gene: TRBJ2-7; clone size: NA; V gene: TRBV4-3; CDR3 protein: CASSQDLAGTSSYEQYF
J gene: TRBJ1-5; clone size: NA; V gene: TRBV6-5; CDR3 protein: CASSYGALQPQHF
J gene: TRBJ2-2; clone size: NA; V gene: TRBV5-1; CDR3 protein: CASSLDTTATGELFF
J gene: TRBJ2-1; clone size: once; V gene: TRBV28; CDR3 protein: CASSSGAINEQFF
J gene: TRBJ2-2; clone size: NA; V gene: TRBV12-3/TRBV12-4; CDR3 protein: CASSLMAGELFF
J gene: TRBJ2-3; clone size: NA; V gene: TRBV4-3; CDR3 protein: CASSRTSGADTDTQYF
J gene: TRBJ2-1; clone size: NA; V gene: TRBV27; CDR3 protein: CASRSLQAGGYNEQFF
J gene: TRBJ2-1; clone size: NA; V gene: TRBV27; CDR3 protein: CASSPRTSGSYHEQFF
J gene: TRBJ2-3; clone size: once; V gene: TRBV7-9; CDR3 protein: CASTIAGADTQYF
J gene: TRBJ1-5; clone size: NA; V gene: TRBV15; CDR3 protein: CATSSPGGGKGNQPQHF
J gene: TRBJ2-5; clone size: NA; V gene: TRBV6-2/TRBV6-3; CDR3 protein: CASSYRGSQYF
J gene: TRBJ2-7; clone size: NA; V gene: TRBV7-9; CDR3 protein: CASSNQGRLYEQYF
J gene: TRBJ1-2; clone size: once; V gene: TRBV12-3/TRBV12-4; CDR3 protein: CASSSPYGYTF
J gene: TRBJ1-5; clone size: NA; V gene: TRBV28; CDR3 protein: CASSWDRGTQPQHF
J gene: TRBJ1-6; clone size: NA; V gene: TRBV9; CDR3 protein: CASSAYELDRGLFYNSPLHF
J gene: TRBJ2-3; clone size: NA; V gene: TRBV20-1; CDR3 protein: CSASRGTSGSHGLTDTQYF
J gene: TRBJ1-2; clone size: NA; V gene: TRBV28; CDR3 protein: CASSLRQGRGTF
J gene: TRBJ1-2; clone size: NA; V gene: TRBV6-5; CDR3 protein: CASSSTGNYGYTF
J gene: TRBJ1-5; clone size: NA; V gene: TRBV6-2/TRBV6-3; CDR3 protein: CASSYRGYLQPQHF
J gene: TRBJ2-1; clone size: NA; V gene: TRBV23-1; CDR3 protein: CASRSWPLAEEYNEQFF
J gene: TRBJ2-7; clone size: few; V gene: TRBV29-1; CDR3 protein: CSVDGGGRDEQYF
J gene: TRBJ2-6; clone size: NA; V gene: TRBV23-1; CDR3 protein: CASSQWGKLSSSGANVLTF
J gene: TRBJ1-2; clone size: once; V gene: TRBV30; CDR3 protein: CAWSHQGLDGYTF
J gene: TRBJ1-2; clone size: few; V gene: TRBV29-1; CDR3 protein: CSVTRDTVGGGYTF
J gene: TRBJ2-7; clone size: NA; V gene: TRBV6-5; CDR3 protein: CASSYSGRGGTYF
J gene: TRBJ2-4; clone size: NA; V gene: TRBV5-4; CDR3 protein: CASSGSGAEYF
J gene: TRBJ1-3; clone size: NA; V gene: TRBV2; CDR3 protein: CASILGQNAGNTIYF
J gene: TRBJ2-3; clone size: NA; V gene: TRBV28; CDR3 protein: CASSSATQYF
J gene: TRBJ1-2; clone size: NA; V gene: TRBV5-1; CDR3 protein: CASSLGQGSYGYTF
J gene: TRBJ2-1; clone size: NA; V gene: TRBV27; CDR3 protein: CASSFSRHEQFF
J gene: TRBJ2-1; clone size: NA; V gene: TRBV10-3; CDR3 protein: CAIGREGSYNEQFF
J gene: TRBJ1-1; clone size: once; V gene: TRBV28; CDR3 protein: CASTDGQRNTEAFF
J gene: TRBJ2-1; clone size: NA; V gene: TRBV28; CDR3 protein: CASITWITSRGYNEQFF
J gene: TRBJ2-7; clone size: NA; V gene: TRBV29-1; CDR3 protein: CSVQDRVYEQYF
J gene: TRBJ2-2; clone size: NA; V gene: TRBV6-2/TRBV6-3; CDR3 protein: CASSLGTANTGELFF
J gene: TRBJ1-5; clone size: NA; V gene: TRBV9; CDR3 protein: CASSVYGAEGQPQHF
J gene: TRBJ1-2; clone size: NA; V gene: TRBV10-3; CDR3 protein: CAISGGDTSPNYGYTF
J gene: TRBJ1-5; clone size: NA; V gene: TRBV6-1; CDR3 protein: CASSDRTGGQGQPQHF
J gene: TRBJ2-7; clone size: NA; V gene: TRBV10-3; CDR3 protein: CAISPGTHPYEQYF
J gene: TRBJ1-3; clone size: NA; V gene: TRBV7-8; CDR3 protein: CASARERTENTIYF
J gene: TRBJ1-3; clone size: NA; V gene: TRBV27; CDR3 protein: CASSLNRAGNTIYF
J gene: TRBJ1-2; clone size: NA; V gene: TRBV30; CDR3 protein: CAWSPGRGYSGYTF
J gene: TRBJ1-5; clone size: NA; V gene: TRBV19; CDR3 protein: CASSASGVLAQPQHF
J gene: TRBJ2-3; clone size: NA; V gene: TRBV7-9; CDR3 protein: CASSRGTLGGTDTQYF
J gene: TRBJ2-7; clone size: NA; V gene: TRBV30; CDR3 protein: CAFRDPGAGQYF
J gene: TRBJ2-2; clone size: few; V gene: TRBV19; CDR3 protein: CASSILRGGELFF
J gene: TRBJ2-6; clone size: NA; V gene: TRBV27; CDR3 protein: CASSLEIGGAGANVLTF
J gene: TRBJ1-1; clone size: NA; V gene: TRBV10-3; CDR3 protein: CASGGGIRPEAFF
J gene: TRBJ2-7; clone size: NA; V gene: TRBV2; CDR3 protein: CASRVSRTTSYEQYF